This record covers a single TCR beta chain. Its antigen is undetermined. Sequencing used immunoSEQ multiplex PCR; TCRdb keeps in-frame clones, though not all of them. The sample table sets out about 10,000 clones. The sample originates from a study of synovial regulatory T cells in juvenile arthritis. Study-wide findings and caveats: iaTreg cells shared more CDR3 sequences with synovial Tregs than other blood Tregs did. Across patients, iaTreg TCR repertoires were mostly private, partly shared with synovial Teff and blood CPL.

The CDR3 runs to 17 residues. No DNA is given. CDR1 and CDR2 (germline): SGHAT, FQNNGV. Donors were around ten juvenile idiopathic arthritis patients with active disease. The sample comprised Treg cells from blood. Subset defined: remaining (HLA-DR-negative) circulating blood Treg cells. The V and J genes are TRBV11-2 and TRBJ2-5; TCRdb's assignment of TRBD1 cannot be checked, as there is no DNA. This clonotype originated in a donor aged 2-29 years with juvenile idiopathic arthritis. The CDR3 sequence is CASSLVWVRTGEETQYF.